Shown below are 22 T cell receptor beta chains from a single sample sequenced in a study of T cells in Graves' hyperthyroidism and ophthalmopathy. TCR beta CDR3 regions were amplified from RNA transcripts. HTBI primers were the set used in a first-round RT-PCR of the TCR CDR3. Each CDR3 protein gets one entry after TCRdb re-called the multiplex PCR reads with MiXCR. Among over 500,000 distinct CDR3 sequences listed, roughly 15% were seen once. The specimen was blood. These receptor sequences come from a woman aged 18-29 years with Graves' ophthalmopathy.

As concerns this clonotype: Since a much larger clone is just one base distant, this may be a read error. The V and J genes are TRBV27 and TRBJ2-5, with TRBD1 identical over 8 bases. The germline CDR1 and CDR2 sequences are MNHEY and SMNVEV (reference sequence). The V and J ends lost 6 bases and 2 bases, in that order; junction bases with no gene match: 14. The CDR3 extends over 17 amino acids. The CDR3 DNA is TGTGCCAGCAGGGTGGGCGGACAGGGAATGGGGCAAGAGACCCAGTACTTC. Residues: CASRVGGQGMGQETQYF.

As DNA, the CDR3 is TGCAGTGCTAGACTCAGCGGGAGGGCCCCCGGTGAGCAGTTCTTC. This gives the protein CSARLSGRAPGEQFF. The chain joins TRBV20-1 to TRBJ2-1; TRBD2 matches 10 bases. The CDR3 extends over 15 amino acids. Looked up from germline, CDR1 is DFQATT and CDR2 is SNEGSKA (reference sequence). V lost 2 bases and J lost 9; bases outside the gene matches: 10.

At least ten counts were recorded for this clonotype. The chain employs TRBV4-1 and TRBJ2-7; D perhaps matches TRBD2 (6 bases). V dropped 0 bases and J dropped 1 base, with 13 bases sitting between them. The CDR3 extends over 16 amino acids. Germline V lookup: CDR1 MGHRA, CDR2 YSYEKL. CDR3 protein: CASSQDLGTPSYEQYF. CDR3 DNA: TGCGCCAGCAGCCAAGATCTCGGGACTCCTTCCTACGAGCAGTACTTC.

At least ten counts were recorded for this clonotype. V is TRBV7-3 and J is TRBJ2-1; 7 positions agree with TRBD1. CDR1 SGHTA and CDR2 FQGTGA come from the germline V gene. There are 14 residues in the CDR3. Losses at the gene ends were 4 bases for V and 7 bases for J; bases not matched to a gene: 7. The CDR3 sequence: CASSSGQPWNEQFF. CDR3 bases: TGTGCCAGCAGCTCGGGACAGCCCTGGAATGAGCAGTTCTTC.

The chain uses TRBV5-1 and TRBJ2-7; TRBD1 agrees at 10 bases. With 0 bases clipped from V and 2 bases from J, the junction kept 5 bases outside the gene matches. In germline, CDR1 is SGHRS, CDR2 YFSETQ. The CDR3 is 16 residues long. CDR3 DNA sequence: TGCGCCAGCAGCTTGGGGGCCGGGACAGGGGCCTACGAGCAGTACTTC. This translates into CASSLGAGTGAYEQYF.

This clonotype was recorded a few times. The CDR3 nucleotides are TGCAGTGCTAGCCTTGGACCGATTACCCACGAGCAGTACTTC. Translation: CSASLGPITHEQYF. The genes are TRBV20-1 and TRBJ2-7; no firm D call. The CDR3 length is 14 residues. In germline, CDR1 is DFQATT, CDR2 SNEGSKA (reference sequence). Trimming took 3 bases from V and 5 from J, leaving 17 bases between them.

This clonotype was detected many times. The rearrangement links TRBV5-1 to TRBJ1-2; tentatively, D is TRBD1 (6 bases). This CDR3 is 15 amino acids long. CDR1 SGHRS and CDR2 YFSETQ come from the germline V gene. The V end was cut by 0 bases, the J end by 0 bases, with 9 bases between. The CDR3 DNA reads TGCGCCAGCAGCTTGGGGGACAATTCTAACTATGGCTACACCTTC. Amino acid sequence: CASSLGDNSNYGYTF.

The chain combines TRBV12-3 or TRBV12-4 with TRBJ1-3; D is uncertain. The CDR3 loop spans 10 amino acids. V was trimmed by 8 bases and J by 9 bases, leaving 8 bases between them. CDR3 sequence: CASSLSTIYF. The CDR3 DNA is TGTGCCAGCTCCCTATCCACCATATATTTT.

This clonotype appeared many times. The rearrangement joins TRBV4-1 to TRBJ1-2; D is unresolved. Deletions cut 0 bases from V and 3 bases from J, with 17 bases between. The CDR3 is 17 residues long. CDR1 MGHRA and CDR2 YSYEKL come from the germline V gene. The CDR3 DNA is TGCGCCAGCAGCCAAGATCTTAGTTCTGGCAGGTACTATGGCTACACCTTC. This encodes CASSQDLSSGRYYGYTF.

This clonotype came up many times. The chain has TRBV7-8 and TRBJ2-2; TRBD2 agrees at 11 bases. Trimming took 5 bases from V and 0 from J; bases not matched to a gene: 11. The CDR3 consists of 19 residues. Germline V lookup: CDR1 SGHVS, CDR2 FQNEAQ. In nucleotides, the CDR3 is TGTGCCAGCAGCATACCCGGGACTAGCGGTTCGACGAACACCGGGGAGCTGTTTTTT. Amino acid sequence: CASSIPGTSGSTNTGELFF. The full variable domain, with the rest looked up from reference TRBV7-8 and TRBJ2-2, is GAGVSQSPRYKVAKRGQDVALRCDPISGHVSLFWYQQALGQGPEFLTYFQNEAQLDKSGLPSDRFFAERPEGSVSTLKIQRTQQEDSAVYLCASSIPGTSGSTNTGELFFGEGSRLTVL.

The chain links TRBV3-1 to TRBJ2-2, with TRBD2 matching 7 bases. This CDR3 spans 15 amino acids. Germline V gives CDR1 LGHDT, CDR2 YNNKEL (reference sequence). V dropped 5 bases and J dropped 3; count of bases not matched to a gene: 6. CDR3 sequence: CASSSGAGDTGELFF. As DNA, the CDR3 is TGTGCCAGCAGCAGCGGGGCGGGGGACACCGGGGAGCTGTTTTTT.

The CDR3 DNA follows: TGTGCCAGCAGGGAATATGGTTTGGGGAACACTGAAGCTTTCTTT. It is translated as CASREYGLGNTEAFF. The rearrangement uses TRBV6-1 and TRBJ1-1; no clear D gene. Trimming stripped 6 bases from V and 1 base from J, with 15 bases between. Germline-derived CDR1 and CDR2 are MNHNS and SASEGT. This CDR3 spans 15 amino acids.

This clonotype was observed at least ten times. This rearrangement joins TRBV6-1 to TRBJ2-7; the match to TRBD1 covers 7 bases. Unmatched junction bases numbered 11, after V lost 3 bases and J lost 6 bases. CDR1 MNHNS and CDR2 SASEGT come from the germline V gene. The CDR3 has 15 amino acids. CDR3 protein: CASSEEEGGASEQYF. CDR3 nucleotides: TGTGCCAGCAGTGAGGAGGAAGGGGGCGCGTCCGAGCAGTACTTC.

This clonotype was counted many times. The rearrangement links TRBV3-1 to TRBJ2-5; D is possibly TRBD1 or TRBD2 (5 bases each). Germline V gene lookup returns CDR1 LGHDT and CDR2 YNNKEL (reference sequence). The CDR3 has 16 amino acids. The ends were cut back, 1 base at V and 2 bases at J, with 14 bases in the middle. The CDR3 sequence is CASSQGRGEYQETQYF. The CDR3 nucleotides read TGTGCCAGCAGCCAAGGACGGGGCGAATATCAAGAGACCCAGTACTTC.

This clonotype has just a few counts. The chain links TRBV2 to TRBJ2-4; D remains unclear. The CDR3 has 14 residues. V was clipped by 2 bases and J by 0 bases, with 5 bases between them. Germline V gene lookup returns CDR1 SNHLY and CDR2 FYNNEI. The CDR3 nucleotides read TGTGCCAGCAGTGAATACATAGCCAAAAACATTCAGTACTTC. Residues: CASSEYIAKNIQYF.

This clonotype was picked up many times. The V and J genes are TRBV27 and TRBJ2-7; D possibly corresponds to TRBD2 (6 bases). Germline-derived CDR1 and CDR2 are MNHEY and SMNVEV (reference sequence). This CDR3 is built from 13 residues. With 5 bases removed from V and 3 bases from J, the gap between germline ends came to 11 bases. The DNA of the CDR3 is TGTGCCAGCAGTGCGGGGCCCCTCTACGAGCAGTACTTC. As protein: CASSAGPLYEQYF.

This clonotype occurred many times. The CDR3 here is CASSPSPTGRAEAFF. In nucleotides, the CDR3 is TGTGCCAGCAGTCCTTCCCCGACAGGGAGGGCTGAAGCTTTCTTT. This chain joins TRBV13 and TRBJ1-1, with TRBD1 identical over 7 bases. The CDR3 spans 15 residues. J gave up 6 bases and V 6 bases, and 13 bases lay outside the gene matches. CDR1 PRHDT and CDR2 FYEKMQ come from the germline V gene (reference sequence).

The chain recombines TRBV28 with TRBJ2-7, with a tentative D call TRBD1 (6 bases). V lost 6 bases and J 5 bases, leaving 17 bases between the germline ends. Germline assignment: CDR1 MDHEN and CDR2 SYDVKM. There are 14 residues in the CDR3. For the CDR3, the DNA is TGTGCCAGCAGCCGTACACAGGGTTTTAACGAGCAGTACTTC. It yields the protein CASSRTQGFNEQYF.

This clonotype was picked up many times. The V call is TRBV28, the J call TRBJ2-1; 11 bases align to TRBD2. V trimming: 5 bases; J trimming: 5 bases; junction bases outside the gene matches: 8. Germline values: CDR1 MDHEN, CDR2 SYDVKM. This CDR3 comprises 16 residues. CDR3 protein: CASSPTGLAAHNEQFF. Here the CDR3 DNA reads TGTGCCAGCAGTCCTACGGGACTAGCGGCCCACAATGAGCAGTTCTTC.

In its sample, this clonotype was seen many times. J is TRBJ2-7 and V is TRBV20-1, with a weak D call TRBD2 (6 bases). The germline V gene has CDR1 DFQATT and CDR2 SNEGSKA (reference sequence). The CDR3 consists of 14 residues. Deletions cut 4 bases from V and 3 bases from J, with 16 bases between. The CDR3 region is CSANVEGRSYEQYF. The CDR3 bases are TGCAGTGCTAACGTGGAGGGGCGGAGCTACGAGCAGTACTTC.

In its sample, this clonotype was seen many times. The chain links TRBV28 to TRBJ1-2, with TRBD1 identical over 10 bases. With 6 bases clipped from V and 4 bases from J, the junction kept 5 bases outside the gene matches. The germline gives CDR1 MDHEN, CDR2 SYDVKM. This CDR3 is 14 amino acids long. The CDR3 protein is CASRGQGLGYGYTF. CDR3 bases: TGTGCCAGCAGGGGACAGGGGTTGGGCTATGGCTACACCTTC.

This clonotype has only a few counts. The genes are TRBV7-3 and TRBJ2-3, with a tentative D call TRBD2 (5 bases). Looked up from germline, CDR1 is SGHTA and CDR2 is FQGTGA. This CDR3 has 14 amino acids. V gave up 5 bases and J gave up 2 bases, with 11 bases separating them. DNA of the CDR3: TGTGCCAGCAGCGACTACCCCAACACAGATACGCAGTATTTT. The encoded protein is CASSDYPNTDTQYF.